Many counts were recorded for the clone carrying this TCR beta chain. Its specificity is not known. The data belong to a study of CD8 T cells in ankylosing spondylitis. Overall study results and limits: Earlier studies detected some motif variants in reactive arthritis synovial fluid and blood. One TCR beta motif, made up of fewer than 10 highly homologous variants, appeared characteristic of ankylosing spondylitis blood.

There are 14 residues in the CDR3. Germline CDR1 is SQVTM and CDR2 is ANQGSEA. Trimming removed 4 bases from V and 3 bases from J; junction bases left unmatched: 9. Via MiXCR, TCRdb re-called the 5' RACE reads, giving one row per CDR3 protein. In the table there are 100,000 or so distinct CDR3 sequences, roughly 9% of which are singletons. The chain is built from TRBV29-1 and TRBJ2-7, with 7 bases lining up with TRBD2. Sequenced input: blood, either unsorted or a sorted T cell fraction (not recorded which). The source of this sequence is a male donor with ankylosing spondylitis. The CDR3 sequence: CSVVLRGSSYEQYF. The CDR3 nucleotides are TGCAGCGTTGTTTTGCGCGGGAGTAGCTACGAGCAGTACTTC.